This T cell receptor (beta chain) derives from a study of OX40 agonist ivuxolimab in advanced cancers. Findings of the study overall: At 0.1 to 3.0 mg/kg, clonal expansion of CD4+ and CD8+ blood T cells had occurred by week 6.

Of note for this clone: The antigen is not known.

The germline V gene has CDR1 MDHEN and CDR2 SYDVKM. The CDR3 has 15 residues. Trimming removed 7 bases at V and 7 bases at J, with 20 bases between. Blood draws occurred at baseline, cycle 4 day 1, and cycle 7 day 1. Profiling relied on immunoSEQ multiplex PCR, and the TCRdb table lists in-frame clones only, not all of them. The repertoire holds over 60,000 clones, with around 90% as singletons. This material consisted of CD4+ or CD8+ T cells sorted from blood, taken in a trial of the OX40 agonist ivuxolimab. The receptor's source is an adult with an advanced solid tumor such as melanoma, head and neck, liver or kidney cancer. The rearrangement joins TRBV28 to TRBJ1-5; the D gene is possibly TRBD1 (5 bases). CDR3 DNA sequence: TGTGCCAGCATCCCTTGGGGGGTAAGTGGACAGCCCCAGCATTTT. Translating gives CASIPWGVSGQPQHF. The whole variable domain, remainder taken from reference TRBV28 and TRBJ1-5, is DVKVTQSSRYLVKRTGEKVFLECVQDMDHENMFWYRQDPGLGLRLIYFSYDVKMKEKGDIPEGYSVSREKKERFSLILESASTNQTSMYLCASIPWGVSGQPQHFGDGTRLSIL.